This TCR beta chain was profiled in a study of tumor-infiltrating lymphocytes in primary liver carcinoma. This CDR3 region has 15 residues. Unmatched junction bases numbered 7, after V lost 0 bases and J lost 9 bases. Germline-derived CDR1 and CDR2 are LGHNA and YNFKEQ. In this sample, this clonotype turned up many times. Starting from 500 ng of total RNA, TCR beta cDNA was produced with a primer in the constant region. Three-round nested multiplex PCR performed with slightly modified ARM-PCR produced the TCR beta libraries. A C-beta reverse primer was combined with TRBV1-TRBV30 forward primers in the first two PCR rounds, and each round had roughly 9 cycles. TCRdb recomputed calls from the multiplex PCR reads with MiXCR, one row per CDR3 protein. The table has 300,000 to 400,000 distinct CDR3 sequences, less than 65% seen once. Unsorted whole blood supplied the blood RNA, and germline DNA was isolated too.

The sequence was obtained from a middle-aged man with primary liver carcinoma and hepatitis B virus infection. This chain connects TRBV4-2 to TRBJ2-1, with 8 bases aligning to TRBD2. The sequencing sample was made of peripheral blood. DNA of the CDR3: TGTGCCAGCAGCCAAGATCTTGGGCTAGCGGGTGAGCAGTTCTTC. Translating it yields CASSQDLGLAGEQFF.